This passage covers 18 T cell receptor beta chains from one sample sequenced in a study of shared clonotypes between healthy human individuals. Produced via immunoSEQ multiplex PCR; TCRdb's table is partial and in-frame only. The table shows over 2 million clones, with around 90% occurring only once. The sample consisted of naive CD4+ T cells from PBMCs. As for subset: CD45RA+ positively selected. These receptors were taken from a man between 18 and 29 years old in good health. Some clones in this sample may be carry-over from other donors' samples.

This chain joins TRBV5-1 and TRBJ1-4; D unclear. This CDR3 is built from 14 residues. The germline V and J ends were trimmed by 6 bases and 0 bases, with 9 bases remaining between them. Looked up from germline, CDR1 is SGHRS and CDR2 is YFSETQ. The DNA of the CDR3 is TGCGCCAGCACAAAGGATGCAACTAATGAAAAACTGTTTTTT. This codes for CASTKDATNEKLFF.

The CDR3 loop reads CASSSGQRGSTDTQYF. The CDR3 DNA reads as TGTGCCAGCAGCTCGGGACAGAGGGGTAGCACAGATACGCAGTATTTT. The chain recombines TRBV7-2 with TRBJ2-3; TRBD1 matches at 7 bases. With V trimmed by 4 bases and J by 0 bases, 7 bases remained unmatched. The germline V gene has CDR1 SGHTA and CDR2 FQGNSA. The CDR3 length is 16 residues.

The chain joins TRBV19 to TRBJ1-5; D might be TRBD1 (5 bases). The length of the CDR3 is 12 residues. The germline CDR1 and CDR2 sequences are LNHDA and SQIVND (reference sequence). Trimming removed 5 bases at V and 5 bases at J, with 7 bases between. This chain's CDR3 is CASSYRHQPQHF. CDR3 coding DNA: TGTGCCAGTAGTTACAGGCATCAGCCCCAGCATTTT. The full variable domain, completed using reference TRBV19 and TRBJ1-5, is DGGITQSPKYLFRKEGQNVTLSCEQNLNHDAMYWYRQDPGQGLRLIYYSQIVNDFQKGDIAEGYSVSREKKESFPLTVTSAQKNPTAFYLCASSYRHQPQHFGDGTRLSIL.

This clone was counted once. The chain combines TRBV7-6 with TRBJ1-1; D uncertain. The CDR3 runs 15 residues. Germline V gives CDR1 SGHVS, CDR2 FNYEAQ. Trimming shortened V by 1 base and J by 2 bases, and 11 bases separated the two germline ends. CDR3 sequence: CASSLEARSNTEAFF. As DNA, the CDR3 is TGTGCCAGCAGCTTAGAAGCGCGATCTAACACTGAAGCTTTCTTT.

This chain connects TRBV19 to TRBJ2-7; no clear D gene. This CDR3 is built from 14 residues. V lost 4 bases, J lost 6 bases, and 16 bases lay in between. Looked up from germline, CDR1 is LNHDA and CDR2 is SQIVND (reference sequence). The CDR3 coding sequence is TGTGCCAGTAGTACTCTCTCTAGTCGTAGCGAGCAGTACTTC. Its protein is CASSTLSSRSEQYF.

The chain links TRBV18 to TRBJ2-7; 7 positions match TRBD1. V shed 2 bases, J shed 0 bases, and the junction held 7 bases outside the gene matches. The germline gives CDR1 KGHSH, CDR2 LQKENI. This CDR3 has 16 amino acids. The CDR3 sequence is CASSPRVGTDSYEQYF. The CDR3 region has the DNA TGTGCCAGCTCACCAAGGGTAGGGACAGACTCCTACGAGCAGTACTTC.

On this clone itself: This CDR3 is also generated by other DNA sequences in the sample. The chain uses TRBV19 and TRBJ2-1, with 7 nucleotides matching TRBD2. From germline, CDR1 is LNHDA and CDR2 SQIVND (reference sequence). The CDR3 spans 15 residues. V gave up 4 bases and J gave up 1 base; unmatched junction bases: 4. This CDR3 reads CASSTSGGSYNEQFF. Here the CDR3 DNA reads TGTGCCAGTAGTACATCGGGGGGATCCTACAATGAGCAGTTCTTC.

The chain links TRBV5-4 to TRBJ1-1; 8 positions agree with TRBD1. J was trimmed by 11 bases and V by 2 bases; bases with no gene match: 11. Germline V gives CDR1 SGHNT, CDR2 YYREEE (reference sequence). This CDR3 is 14 amino acids long. The CDR3 nucleotides are TGTGCCAGCAGCTTTCGGGACAGGCCCTTTGGGGCTTTCTTT. Translation: CASSFRDRPFGAFF.

The CDR3 loop reads CASSQVTMSEAFF. CDR3 sequence (DNA): TGTGCCAGCAGCCAAGTGACAATGTCTGAAGCTTTCTTT. The chain links TRBV14 to TRBJ1-1; no clear D. This CDR3 spans 13 amino acids. Germline CDR1 is SGHDN and CDR2 is FVKESK. Trimming left V 1 base short and J 6 bases short, with 9 bases between.

The chain carries TRBV28 and TRBJ2-7; D unclear. CDR1 is MDHEN, CDR2 SYDVKM, per germline. The CDR3 contains 13 residues. Trimming shortened V by 2 bases and J by 3 bases, and 8 bases separated the two germline ends. In nucleotides, the CDR3 is TGTGCCAGCAGTTTACTGGCGATCTACGAGCAGTACTTC. It specifies CASSLLAIYEQYF. Using reference TRBV28 and TRBJ2-7 for the parts outside the CDR3, the full variable domain is DVKVTQSSRYLVKRTGEKVFLECVQDMDHENMFWYRQDPGLGLRLIYFSYDVKMKEKGDIPEGYSVSREKKERFSLILESASTNQTSMYLCASSLLAIYEQYFGPGTRLTVT.

The CDR3 coding sequence is TGTGCCAGTTCCGTGAGACTCGTCTCTGGAAACACCATATATTTT. Its protein product is CASSVRLVSGNTIYF. This chain connects TRBV19 to TRBJ1-3; D unclear. The CDR3 is made up of 15 amino acids. Germline loops: CDR1 LNHDA, CDR2 SQIVND (reference sequence). V shed 8 bases and J shed 0 bases, with 14 bases lying between them. Filled out from reference TRBV19 and TRBJ1-3, the complete variable domain reads DGGITQSPKYLFRKEGQNVTLSCEQNLNHDAMYWYRQDPGQGLRLIYYSQIVNDFQKGDIAEGYSVSREKKESFPLTVTSAQKNPTAFYLCASSVRLVSGNTIYFGEGSWLTVV.

The gene calls are TRBV9 and TRBJ2-1; 14 bases map to TRBD2. The V gene end was trimmed by 2 bases and the J gene end by 0 bases; junction bases not matched to a gene: 10. The CDR3 is 20 residues long. Germline CDR1 is SGDLS and CDR2 is YYNGEE. The CDR3: CASSVTAGTSGSFSYNEQFF. The CDR3 nucleotides are TGTGCCAGCAGCGTTACCGCCGGGACTAGCGGGAGTTTCTCCTACAATGAGCAGTTCTTC.

The chain uses TRBV2 and TRBJ2-3; TRBD1 matches 7 bases. The CDR3 consists of 14 residues. V dropped 4 bases and J dropped 4; count of bases not matched to a gene: 5. The germline V gene has CDR1 SNHLY and CDR2 FYNNEI. CDR3 sequence: CASSAWQGADTQYF. The DNA for the CDR3 is TGTGCCAGCAGTGCCTGGCAGGGGGCAGATACGCAGTATTTT.

The chain couples TRBV5-6 to TRBJ2-2; the match to TRBD1 covers 10 bases. The CDR3 spans 15 residues. The germline V gene has CDR1 SGHDT and CDR2 YYEEEE. After removal of 5 bases from V and 4 bases from J, the junction contained 5 bases not matched to a gene. The CDR3 DNA reads as TGTGCCAGCAGAACGACAGGGGGCGGCACCGGGGAGCTGTTTTTT. Amino acid sequence: CASRTTGGGTGELFF.

Points on this clone: Distinct nucleotide sequences in the sample also encode this CDR3. This chain joins TRBV5-1 and TRBJ1-1; no clear D. The V and J ends lost 0 bases and 0 bases respectively, with 6 bases between them. CDR3 size: 14 residues. Per germline, CDR1 SGHRS and CDR2 YFSETQ. In nucleotides, the CDR3 is TGCGCCAGCAGCTTGGACCAGATGAACACTGAAGCTTTCTTT. Encoded protein: CASSLDQMNTEAFF.

The chain links TRBV5-4 to TRBJ1-1; D ambiguous. Per the germline V gene, CDR1 is SGHNT and CDR2 is YYREEE (reference sequence). The germline V and J ends were trimmed by 1 base and 1 base, with 5 bases remaining between them. The CDR3 length is 13 residues. As DNA, the CDR3 is TGTGCCAGCAGCTTGATCGCGAACACTGAAGCTTTCTTT. This sequence encodes CASSLIANTEAFF.

CDR3 nucleotide sequence: TGTGCCAGTACAACCCAAATGAGTTTTTTCTTC. The encoded protein is CASTTQMSFFF. V usage is TRBV28 and J usage is TRBJ2-1; D not certain. CDR1 is MDHEN and CDR2 is SYDVKM in the germline V gene. V was cut by 9 bases and J by 16 bases, with 19 bases left in between. CDR3 length: 11 amino acids.

The chain recombines TRBV11-2 with TRBJ2-5, with D possibly TRBD2 on 5 matching bases. Trimming cost V 6 bases and J 3 bases, with 20 bases left between them. The CDR3 sequence is 16 residues long. The germline gives CDR1 SGHAT, CDR2 FQNNGV. In nucleotides, the CDR3 is TGTGCCAGCAGGCCTACAGCGACCCGAGGGAAAGAGACCCAGTACTTC. It codes for CASRPTATRGKETQYF.